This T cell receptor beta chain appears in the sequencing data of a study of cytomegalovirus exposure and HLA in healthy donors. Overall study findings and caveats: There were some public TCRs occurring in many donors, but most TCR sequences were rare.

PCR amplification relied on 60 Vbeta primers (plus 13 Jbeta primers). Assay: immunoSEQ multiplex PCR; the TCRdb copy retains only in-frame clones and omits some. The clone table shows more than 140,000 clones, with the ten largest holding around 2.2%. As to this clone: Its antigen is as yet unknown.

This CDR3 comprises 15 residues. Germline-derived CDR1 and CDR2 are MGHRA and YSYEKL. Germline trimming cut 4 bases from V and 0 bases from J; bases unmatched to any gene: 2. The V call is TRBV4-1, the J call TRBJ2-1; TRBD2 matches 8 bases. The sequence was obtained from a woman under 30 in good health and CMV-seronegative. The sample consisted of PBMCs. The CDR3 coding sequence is TGCGCCAGCAGCCCGAGCGGGAGCTCCTACAATGAGCAGTTCTTC. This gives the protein CASSPSGSSYNEQFF.